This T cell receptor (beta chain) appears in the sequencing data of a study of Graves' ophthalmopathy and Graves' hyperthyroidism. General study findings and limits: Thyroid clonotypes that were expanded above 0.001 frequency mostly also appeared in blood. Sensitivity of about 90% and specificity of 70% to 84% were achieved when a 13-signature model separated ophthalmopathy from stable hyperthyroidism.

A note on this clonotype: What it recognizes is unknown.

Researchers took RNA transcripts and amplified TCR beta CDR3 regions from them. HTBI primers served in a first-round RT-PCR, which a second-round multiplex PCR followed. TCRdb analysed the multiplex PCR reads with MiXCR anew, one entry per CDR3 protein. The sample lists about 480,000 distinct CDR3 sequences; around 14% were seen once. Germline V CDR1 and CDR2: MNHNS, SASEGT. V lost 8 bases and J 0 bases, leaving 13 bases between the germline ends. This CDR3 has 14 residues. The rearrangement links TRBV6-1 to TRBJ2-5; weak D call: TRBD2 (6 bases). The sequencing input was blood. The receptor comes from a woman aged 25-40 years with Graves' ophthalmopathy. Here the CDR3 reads CASSRGGNQETQYF. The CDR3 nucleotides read TGTGCCAGCTCCCGAGGCGGGAACCAAGAGACCCAGTACTTC.